One sample yielded the 9 T cell receptor beta chains listed below, sequenced in a study of T cell responses to AZD1222 COVID-19 vaccine. Measured with immunoSEQ multiplex PCR; TCRdb has only the in-frame clones, and not every one. The top ten hold approximately 1% of the sample, which has 200,000 or so clones, over 85% seen once. Sample: peripheral blood, taken 28 days after the second AZD1222 dose. The receptors here all came from an adult who received the AZD1222 COVID-19 vaccine.

The chain recombines TRBV25-1 with TRBJ1-2, with D uncertain. CDR3 length: 14 amino acids. Germline V gives CDR1 MGHDK, CDR2 SYGVNS. Between the trimmed V and J ends, which lost 4 bases and 5 bases, there was a span of 14 bases. The CDR3 sequence: CASSGLPNLYGYTF. The CDR3 DNA reads TGTGCCAGCAGTGGATTACCTAACCTTTATGGCTACACCTTC.

V is TRBV19 and J is TRBJ2-7, with D unclear. CDR3 length equals 13 residues. Germline V gene sequence: CDR1 LNHDA, CDR2 SQIVND (reference sequence). With 3 bases removed from V and 4 bases from J, the gap between germline ends came to 10 bases. CDR3 in amino acids: CASSITGRYEQYF. The CDR3 region has the DNA TGTGCCAGTAGTATTACGGGCAGGTACGAGCAGTACTTC.

J is TRBJ2-1 and V is TRBV4-2; 12 bases map to TRBD2. Germline lookup yields CDR1 LGHNA and CDR2 YNFKEQ. Trimming cost V 0 bases and J 7 bases; bases outside gene matches: 4. This CDR3 spans 16 amino acids. The DNA of the CDR3 is TGTGCCAGCAGCCAAGAAGGTCTAGCGGGGGGGAATGAGCAGTTCTTC. This sequence encodes CASSQEGLAGGNEQFF.

The chain has TRBV5-1 and TRBJ2-3, with D maybe TRBD2 (5 bases). The CDR3 covers 15 residues. With 4 bases removed from V and 0 bases from J, the gap between germline ends came to 12 bases. Germline V lookup: CDR1 SGHRS, CDR2 YFSETQ. CDR3 sequence reads: CASSRRGPSTDTQYF. The CDR3 region has the DNA TGCGCCAGCAGCCGCCGAGGGCCTAGCACAGATACGCAGTATTTT.

V and J are TRBV28 and TRBJ1-6, with D perhaps matching TRBD1 (6 bases). The CDR3 spans 15 residues. With 8 bases removed from V and 6 bases from J, the gap between germline ends came to 17 bases. From germline, CDR1 is MDHEN and CDR2 SYDVKM. The CDR3 reads CASRRGRWGNSPLHF. In nucleotides, the CDR3 is TGTGCCAGCCGCAGGGGCCGGTGGGGTAATTCACCCCTCCACTTT.

This chain's CDR3 is CASRSGTAQETQYF. CDR3 in DNA: TGTGCCAGCAGAAGCGGGACAGCCCAAGAGACCCAGTACTTC. The chain combines TRBV3-1 (or the pseudogene TRBV3-2) with TRBJ2-5; D is perhaps TRBD1 or TRBD2 (7 bases each). V lost 6 bases, J lost 1 base, and 12 bases lay in between. This CDR3 contains 14 residues. CDR1 and CDR2 from the germline V gene are LGHDT and YNNKEL (reference sequence).

The chain joins TRBV5-1 to TRBJ2-7, with TRBD1 matching 7 bases. CDR3 length: 12 residues. V was pared by 4 bases and J by 10 bases, with 8 bases of the junction left unmatched. Germline-derived CDR1 and CDR2 are SGHRS and YFSETQ. As DNA, the CDR3 is TGCGCCAGCAGCCCCCCAGACAGGGTCCAGTACTTC. This codes for CASSPPDRVQYF.

This chain connects TRBV10-1 to TRBJ2-3; D not certain. Trimming pared 3 bases from V and 2 bases from J, leaving 6 bases between. Germline V gene lookup returns CDR1 WNHNN and CDR2 SYGVQD (reference sequence). This CDR3 is built from 13 residues. The CDR3 nucleotides read TGCGCCAGCAGTGACGGATCCACAGATACGCAGTATTTT. Its translation: CASSDGSTDTQYF.

The V gene is TRBV19, the J gene TRBJ2-1; 10 bases are shared with TRBD1. The CDR3 spans 19 residues. V shed 3 bases, J shed 0 bases, and the junction held 11 bases outside the gene matches. Germline CDR1 and CDR2: LNHDA and SQIVND (reference sequence). The CDR3 sequence is CASSIRTGGTLGSYNEQFF. Written as DNA, the CDR3 is TGTGCCAGTAGTATCAGGACAGGGGGGACCTTAGGCTCCTACAATGAGCAGTTCTTC.